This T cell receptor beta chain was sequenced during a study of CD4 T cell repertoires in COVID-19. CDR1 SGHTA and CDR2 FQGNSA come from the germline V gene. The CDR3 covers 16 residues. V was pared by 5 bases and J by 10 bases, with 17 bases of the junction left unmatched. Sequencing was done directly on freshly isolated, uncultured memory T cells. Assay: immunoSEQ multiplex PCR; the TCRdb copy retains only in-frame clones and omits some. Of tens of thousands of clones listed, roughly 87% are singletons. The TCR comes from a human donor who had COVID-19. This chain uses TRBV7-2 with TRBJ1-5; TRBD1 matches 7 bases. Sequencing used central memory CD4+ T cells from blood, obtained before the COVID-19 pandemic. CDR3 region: CASSPRTGITPAPQHF. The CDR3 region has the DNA TGTGCCAGCAGCCCTAGGACAGGAATAACTCCAGCTCCCCAGCATTTT.